The 26 T cell receptor beta chains below come from one sample, sequenced in a study of identical twins. TCRdb re-derived calls from the 5' RACE reads in MiXCR, one entry per CDR3 protein. Of about 690,000 distinct CDR3 sequences listed, about 20% are singletons. These same data were also listed under a study on T cells expressing NK-cell markers.

The specimen sequenced was PBMCs. The origin of the receptors is a woman in her late teens or twenties in good health.

The V call is TRBV13, the J call TRBJ2-1; no definite D call. CDR3 length: 13 residues. CDR1 PRHDT and CDR2 FYEKMQ come from the germline V gene (reference sequence). Trimming pared 3 bases from V and 10 bases from J, leaving 13 bases between. CDR3 amino acids: CASSLTVLREQFF. DNA for the CDR3: TGTGCCAGCAGCTTGACGGTCTTGCGGGAGCAGTTCTTC.

This clonotype was counted a single time. The genes are TRBV4-3 and TRBJ2-7; D is unclear. Germline values: CDR1 LGHNA, CDR2 YSLEER. This CDR3 contains 15 residues. Trimming removed 0 bases at V and 2 bases at J, with 11 bases between. This CDR3 reads CASSQDRQGTYEQYF. In DNA, the CDR3 is TGCGCCAGCAGCCAAGACAGACAAGGGACCTACGAGCAGTACTTC.

The V call is TRBV10-3, the J call TRBJ2-7; D gene unclear. This CDR3 region has 14 residues. Germline V lookup: CDR1 ENHRY, CDR2 SYGVKD. With 5 bases removed from V and 3 bases from J, the gap between germline ends came to 14 bases. The CDR3 region is CAISHHVRDYEQYF. Written as DNA, the CDR3 is TGTGCCATCAGTCACCACGTTAGGGACTACGAGCAGTACTTC.

The V call is TRBV7-9, the J call TRBJ2-2, with TRBD2 as a possible D gene (5 bases). The CDR3 extends over 15 amino acids. Germline CDR1 and CDR2: SEHNR and FQNEAQ (reference sequence). The germline V and J ends were trimmed by 5 bases and 1 base, with 11 bases remaining between them. Here the CDR3 reads CASSLTRRNTGELFF. CDR3 coding DNA: TGTGCCAGCAGCCTCACTAGACGGAACACCGGGGAGCTGTTTTTT.

In its sample, this clonotype was seen many times. The chain has TRBV10-3 and TRBJ2-7, with 10 bases fitting TRBD1. With 3 bases clipped from V and 3 bases from J, the junction kept 2 bases outside the gene matches. Germline CDR1 and CDR2: ENHRY and SYGVKD. CDR3 size: 14 residues. In nucleotides, the CDR3 is TGTGCCATCAGTGAAGGGACAGGGGTCTACGAGCAGTACTTC. Translating gives CAISEGTGVYEQYF.

The chain is built from TRBV5-1 and TRBJ1-2; D is unclear. Trimming took off 4 bases at V and 3 bases at J, with 19 bases between the two ends. The CDR3 is 16 amino acids. CDR1 is SGHRS, CDR2 YFSETQ, per germline. The CDR3 protein is CASSNGNPTDHYGYTF. DNA for the CDR3: TGCGCCAGCAGCAACGGAAACCCGACGGACCACTATGGCTACACCTTC.

The CDR3 sequence: CASSQDWDRGIYEQYF. For the CDR3, the DNA is TGTGCCAGCAGCCAAGATTGGGACAGGGGAATCTACGAGCAGTACTTC. The V call is TRBV4-2, the J call TRBJ2-7, with 10 bases aligning to TRBD1. Germline assignment: CDR1 LGHNA and CDR2 YNFKEQ. The CDR3 is 16 residues long. The V gene end was trimmed by 0 bases and the J gene end by 3 bases; junction bases not matched to a gene: 5.

This clonotype was recorded only once. This chain's CDR3 is CASSSGQGRNSPLHF. The CDR3 region has the DNA TGTGCCAGCAGTTCCGGACAGGGGCGTAATTCACCCCTCCACTTT. The chain uses TRBV12-3 or TRBV12-4 and TRBJ1-6; the match to TRBD1 covers 9 bases. This CDR3 is 15 amino acids long. The ends lost 4 bases at V and 6 bases at J; junction bases unmatched: 4.

The V call is TRBV12-3 or TRBV12-4, the J call TRBJ2-3; 10 bases match TRBD1. The CDR3 is made up of 15 amino acids. Losses at the gene ends were 5 bases for V and 0 bases for J; bases not matched to a gene: 2. For the CDR3, the DNA is TGTGCCAGCAGTGGGACAGGGGATAGCACAGATACGCAGTATTTT. The encoded protein is CASSGTGDSTDTQYF.

This clonotype was seen only a few times. The chain joins TRBV4-1 to TRBJ2-2, with TRBD2 as a possible D gene (6 bases). Germline-derived CDR1 and CDR2 are MGHRA and YSYEKL. The CDR3 is made up of 13 amino acids. V lost 6 bases and J 5 bases, leaving 10 bases between the germline ends. The CDR3 DNA is TGCGCCAGCAGGGACGGGGGAACCGGGGAGCTGTTTTTT. This translates into CASRDGGTGELFF.

The chain links TRBV7-2 to TRBJ2-1; 10 nucleotides line up with TRBD1. The CDR3 has 14 amino acids. The germline CDR1 and CDR2 sequences are SGHTA and FQGNSA. V lost 5 bases, J lost 6 bases, and 4 bases stayed unmatched. The CDR3 DNA sequence: TGTGCCAGCAGCCGGGACAGGGGAAGCAATGAGCAGTTCTTC. Residues: CASSRDRGSNEQFF.

The genes are TRBV14 and TRBJ2-7; tentatively, D is TRBD1 or TRBD2 (5 bases each). This CDR3 has 14 residues. V lost 0 bases and J 3 bases, leaving 9 bases between the germline ends. The germline CDR1 and CDR2 sequences are SGHDN and FVKESK. The CDR3 loop reads CASSQERGRYEQYF. CDR3 sequence (DNA): TGTGCCAGCAGCCAAGAACGGGGACGCTACGAGCAGTACTTC.

This clonotype was counted at least ten times. The chain joins TRBV29-1 to TRBJ1-1; D possibly corresponds to TRBD1 (5 bases). This CDR3 spans 15 amino acids. The V gene's germline CDR1 is SQVTM and CDR2 ANQGSEA. Trimming shortened V by 8 bases and J by 0 bases, and 19 bases separated the two germline ends. The CDR3 loop reads CSTGPGWGMNTEAFF. CDR3 DNA sequence: TGCAGCACCGGACCAGGGTGGGGAATGAACACTGAAGCTTTCTTT.

The genes are TRBV7-2 and TRBJ2-5; D gene ambiguous. The CDR3 runs to 16 residues. The V end lost 6 bases, the J end lost 2 bases, and 19 bases lay between the germline ends. CDR1 SGHTA and CDR2 FQGNSA come from the germline V gene. CDR3 sequence (DNA): TGTGCCAGCAGGCCCTCGGTGGGCCGTTGGCAAGAGACCCAGTACTTC. As protein: CASRPSVGRWQETQYF.

This clonotype was seen more than once but under ten times. The chain combines TRBV5-5 with TRBJ2-1, with D possibly matching TRBD2 (6 bases). This CDR3 spans 15 amino acids. Germline V gene lookup returns CDR1 SGHKS and CDR2 YYEKEE (reference sequence). V lost 2 bases and J lost 10, with 19 bases in between. The CDR3 nucleotides are TGTGCCAGCAGCTTTGATGGCGGGATCTCGCGGGAGCAGTTCTTC. Translation gives CASSFDGGISREQFF.

V and J are TRBV29-1 and TRBJ2-5; no firm D call. This CDR3 comprises 13 residues. Germline CDR1 is SQVTM and CDR2 is ANQGSEA. Trimming removed 3 bases from V and 2 bases from J, with 10 bases in between. In DNA, the CDR3 is TGCAGCGTTGATCTTTTACAGCAAGAGACCCAGTACTTC. As protein: CSVDLLQQETQYF.

The CDR3 coding sequence is TGTGCCAGCAGTGAGTCCCAGTGGAGGACCTACGAGCAGTACTTC. The encoded protein is CASSESQWRTYEQYF. The V call is TRBV6-1, the J call TRBJ2-7; D might be TRBD2 (5 bases). Germline loops: CDR1 MNHNS, CDR2 SASEGT. Trimming took off 3 bases at V and 2 bases at J, with 14 bases between the two ends. The CDR3 runs to 15 residues.

Note on this clonotype: Relative to the germline gene, one junction end is altered; a read error may explain this. J is TRBJ1-1 and V is TRBV5-1, with 8 bases lining up with TRBD1. The CDR3 consists of 13 residues. CDR1 SGHRS and CDR2 YFSETQ come from the germline V gene. CDR3 residues: CASRLDRATEAFF. The CDR3 DNA reads TGCGCCAGCAGATTGGACAGGGCCACTGAAGCTTTCTTT.

The J gene is TRBJ2-3, the V gene TRBV11-1, with 8 bases that match TRBD1. J gave up 3 bases and V 5 bases, and 7 bases lay outside the gene matches. Germline V CDR1 and CDR2: SGHAT, FQDESV (reference sequence). The CDR3 is made up of 15 amino acids. The CDR3 DNA reads TGTGCCAGCAGCCCGCGACAGGGGTTAACAGATACGCAGTATTTT. Protein: CASSPRQGLTDTQYF.

This clonotype was seen more than once but under ten times. The rearrangement uses TRBV12-3 or TRBV12-4 and TRBJ2-2; the match to TRBD1 covers 7 bases. The CDR3 consists of 16 residues. The V gene end was trimmed by 5 bases and the J gene end by 3 bases; junction bases not matched to a gene: 9. CDR3 in DNA: TGTGCCAGCAGTCCTAGGACAGGTGGATACACCGGGGAGCTGTTTTTT. Translation gives CASSPRTGGYTGELFF.

This clonotype was detected a few times. The V gene is TRBV10-3, the J gene TRBJ2-3; 9 nucleotides agree with TRBD1. V dropped 10 bases and J dropped 3; count of bases not matched to a gene: 5. The length of the CDR3 is 13 residues. Germline V gene sequence: CDR1 ENHRY, CDR2 SYGVKD. Here the CDR3 reads CATGTGRTDTQYF. In DNA form, the CDR3 reads TGTGCCACCGGGACAGGGAGGACAGATACGCAGTATTTT.

The chain is built from TRBV2 and TRBJ2-7; TRBD2 matches 11 bases. This CDR3 is built from 16 residues. The V and J ends lost 2 bases and 4 bases, in that order; junction bases with no gene match: 7. Germline V CDR1 and CDR2: SNHLY, FYNNEI. CDR3 bases: TGTGCCAGCAGTGAAATCTCATGGACTAGCGGGTACGAGCAGTACTTC. It yields the protein CASSEISWTSGYEQYF.

This chain links TRBV5-1 with TRBJ1-2; 9 bases fit TRBD1. The CDR3 length is 13 residues. CDR1 SGHRS and CDR2 YFSETQ come from the germline V gene. The J segment lost 6 bases and the V segment lost 4 bases, leaving 4 bases of the junction unmatched. DNA for the CDR3: TGCGCCAGCAGCGGGGACAGGGTCCATGGCTACACCTTC. Its protein product is CASSGDRVHGYTF.

This clonotype was seen a handful of times. The rearrangement links TRBV9 to TRBJ2-1; either TRBD1 or TRBD2 may supply D (5 bases each). The CDR3 has 15 amino acids. Germline CDR1 reads SGDLS; CDR2 reads YYNGEE. V shed 0 bases and J shed 10 bases, with 17 bases lying between them. The CDR3 DNA reads TGTGCCAGCAGCGTAGTTGCTGAGGGGATCAAGGAGCAGTTCTTC. This translates into CASSVVAEGIKEQFF.

This chain links TRBV20-1 with TRBJ2-7, with 9 nucleotides matching TRBD2. Losses at the gene ends were 1 base for V and 3 bases for J; bases not matched to a gene: 4. This CDR3 has 14 amino acids. The germline V gene has CDR1 DFQATT and CDR2 SNEGSKA (reference sequence). CDR3 sequence reads: CSARVVAGDYEQYF. CDR3 coding DNA: TGCAGTGCTAGAGTTGTAGCGGGAGACTACGAGCAGTACTTC.

This clonotype was detected a few times. The genes are TRBV9 and TRBJ2-1; D is unresolved. Germline assignment: CDR1 SGDLS and CDR2 YYNGEE. CDR3 length equals 11 residues. V lost 4 bases and J 9 bases, leaving 8 bases between the germline ends. CDR3 residues: CASSKLTEQFF. CDR3 sequence (DNA): TGTGCCAGCAGCAAGCTAACTGAGCAGTTCTTC.